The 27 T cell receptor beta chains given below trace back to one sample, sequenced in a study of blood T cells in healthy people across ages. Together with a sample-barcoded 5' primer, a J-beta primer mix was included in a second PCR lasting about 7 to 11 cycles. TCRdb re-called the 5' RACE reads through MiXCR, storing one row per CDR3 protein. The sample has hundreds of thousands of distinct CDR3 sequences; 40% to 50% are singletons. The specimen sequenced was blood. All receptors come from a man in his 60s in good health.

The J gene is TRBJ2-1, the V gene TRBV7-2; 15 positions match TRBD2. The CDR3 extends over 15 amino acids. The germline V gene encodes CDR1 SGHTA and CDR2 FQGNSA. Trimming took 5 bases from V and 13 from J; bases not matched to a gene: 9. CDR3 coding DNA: TGTGCCAGCAGCCCGGGACTAGCGGGGGGATCGGGCCAGTTCTTC. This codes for CASSPGLAGGSGQFF.

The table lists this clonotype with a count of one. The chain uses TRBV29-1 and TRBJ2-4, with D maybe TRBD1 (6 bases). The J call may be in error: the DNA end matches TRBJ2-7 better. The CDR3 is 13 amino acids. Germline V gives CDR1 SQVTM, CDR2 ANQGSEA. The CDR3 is CSVTGYVSGEQYF. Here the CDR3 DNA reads TGCAGCGTTACAGGGTACGTCTCCGGCGAGCAGTACTTC.

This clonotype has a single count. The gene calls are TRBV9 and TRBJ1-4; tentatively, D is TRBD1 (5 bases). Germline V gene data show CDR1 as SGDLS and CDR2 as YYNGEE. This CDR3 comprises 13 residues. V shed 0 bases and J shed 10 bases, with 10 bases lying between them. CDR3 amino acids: CASSVGQGSKLFF. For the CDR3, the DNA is TGTGCCAGCAGCGTAGGGCAGGGCTCAAAACTGTTTTTT.

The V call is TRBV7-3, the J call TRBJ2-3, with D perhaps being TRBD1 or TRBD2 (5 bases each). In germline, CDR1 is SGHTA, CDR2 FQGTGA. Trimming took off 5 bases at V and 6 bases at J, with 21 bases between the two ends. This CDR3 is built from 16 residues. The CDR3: CASSNTPGPPSDTQYF. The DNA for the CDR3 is TGTGCCAGCAGCAACACGCCGGGACCCCCTTCGGATACGCAGTATTTT.

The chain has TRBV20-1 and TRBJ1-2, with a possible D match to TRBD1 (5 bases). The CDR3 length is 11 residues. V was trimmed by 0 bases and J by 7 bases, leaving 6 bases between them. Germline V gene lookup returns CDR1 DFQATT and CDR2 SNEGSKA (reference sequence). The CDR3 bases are TGCAGTGCTAGAGATCAGGGTGGCTACACCTTC. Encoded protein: CSARDQGGYTF.

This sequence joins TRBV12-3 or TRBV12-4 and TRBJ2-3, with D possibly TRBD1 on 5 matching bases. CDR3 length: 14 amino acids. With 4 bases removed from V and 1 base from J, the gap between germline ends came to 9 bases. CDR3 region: CASSCKGGTDTQYF. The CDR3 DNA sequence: TGTGCCAGCAGTTGCAAAGGGGGCACAGATACGCAGTATTTT.

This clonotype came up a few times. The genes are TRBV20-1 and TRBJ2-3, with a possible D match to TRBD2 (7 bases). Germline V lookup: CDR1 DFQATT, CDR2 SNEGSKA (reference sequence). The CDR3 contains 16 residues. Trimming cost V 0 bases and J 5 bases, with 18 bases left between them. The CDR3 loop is CSARDWGGPRGDTQYF. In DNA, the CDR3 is TGCAGTGCTAGAGATTGGGGGGGGCCCAGGGGAGATACGCAGTATTTT.

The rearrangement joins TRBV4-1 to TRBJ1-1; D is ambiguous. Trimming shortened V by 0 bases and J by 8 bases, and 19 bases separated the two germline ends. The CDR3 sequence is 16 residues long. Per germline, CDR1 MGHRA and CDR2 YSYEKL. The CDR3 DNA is TGCGCCAGCAGCCAAGATCAACCTCTCATTAGCGGCGAAGCTTTCTTT. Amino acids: CASSQDQPLISGEAFF.

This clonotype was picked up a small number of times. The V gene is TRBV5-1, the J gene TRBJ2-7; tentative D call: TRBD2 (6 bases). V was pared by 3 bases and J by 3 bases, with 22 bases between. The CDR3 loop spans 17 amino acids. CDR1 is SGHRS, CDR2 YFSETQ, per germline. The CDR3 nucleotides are TGCGCCAGCAGCTCGGTACAGCGGGTACGAACTGGCTACGAGCAGTACTTC. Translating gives CASSSVQRVRTGYEQYF.

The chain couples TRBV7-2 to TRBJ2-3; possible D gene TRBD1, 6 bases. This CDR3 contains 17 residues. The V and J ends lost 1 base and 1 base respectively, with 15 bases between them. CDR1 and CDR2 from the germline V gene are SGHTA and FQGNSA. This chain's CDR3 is CASSLVWLPGGTDTQYF. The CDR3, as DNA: TGTGCCAGCAGCTTAGTTTGGCTCCCAGGGGGCACAGATACGCAGTATTTT.

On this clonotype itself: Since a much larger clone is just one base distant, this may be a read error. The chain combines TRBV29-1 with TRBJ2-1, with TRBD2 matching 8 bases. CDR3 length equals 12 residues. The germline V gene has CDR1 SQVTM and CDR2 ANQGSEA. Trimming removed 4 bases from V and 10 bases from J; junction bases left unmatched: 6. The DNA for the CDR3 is TGCAGCGTTGTAGCGGGGACCAAGGAGCAGTTCTTC. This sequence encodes CSVVAGTKEQFF.

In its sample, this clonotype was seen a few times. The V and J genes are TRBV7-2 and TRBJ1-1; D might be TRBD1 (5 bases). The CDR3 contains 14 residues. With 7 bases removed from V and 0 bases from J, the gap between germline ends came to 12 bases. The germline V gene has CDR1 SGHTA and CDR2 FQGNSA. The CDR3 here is CASKGGGMNTEAFF. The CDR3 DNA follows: TGTGCCAGCAAGGGTGGGGGGATGAACACTGAAGCTTTCTTT.

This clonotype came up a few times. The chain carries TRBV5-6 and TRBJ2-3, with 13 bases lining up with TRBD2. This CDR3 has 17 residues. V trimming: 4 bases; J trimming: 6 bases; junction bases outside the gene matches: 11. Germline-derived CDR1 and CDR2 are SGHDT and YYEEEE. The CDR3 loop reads CASSTGLAGHLVDTQYF. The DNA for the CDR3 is TGTGCCAGCAGCACGGGACTAGCGGGGCATCTTGTGGATACGCAGTATTTT.

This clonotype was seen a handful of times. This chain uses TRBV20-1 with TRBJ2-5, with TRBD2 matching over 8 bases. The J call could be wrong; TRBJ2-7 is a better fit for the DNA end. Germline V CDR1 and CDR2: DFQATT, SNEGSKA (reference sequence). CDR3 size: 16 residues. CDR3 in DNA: TGCAGTGCTGGGAACACCAAGACTAGCGTCGGGCGCGAGCAGTACTTC. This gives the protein CSAGNTKTSVGREQYF.

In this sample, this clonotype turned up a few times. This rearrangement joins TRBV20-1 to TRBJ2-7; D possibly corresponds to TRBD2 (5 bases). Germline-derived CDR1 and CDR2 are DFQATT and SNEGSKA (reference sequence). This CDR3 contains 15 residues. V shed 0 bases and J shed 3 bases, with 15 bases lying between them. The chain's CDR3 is CSARDTYRRGYEQYF. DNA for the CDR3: TGCAGTGCTAGAGACACATACCGACGGGGCTACGAGCAGTACTTC.

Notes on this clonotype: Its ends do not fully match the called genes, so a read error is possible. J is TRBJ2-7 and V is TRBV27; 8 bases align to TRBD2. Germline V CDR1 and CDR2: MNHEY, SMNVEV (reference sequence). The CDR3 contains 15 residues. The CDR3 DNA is TGTGCTAGCAGCCCAATCGCGGGGGGCACCTACGAGCAGTACTTC. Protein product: CASSPIAGGTYEQYF.

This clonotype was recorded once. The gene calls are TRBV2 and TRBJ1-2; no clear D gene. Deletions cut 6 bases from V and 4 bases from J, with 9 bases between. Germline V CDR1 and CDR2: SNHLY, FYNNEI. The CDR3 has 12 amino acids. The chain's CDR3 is CASSASVYGYTF. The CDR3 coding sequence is TGTGCCAGCAGCGCCTCCGTCTATGGCTACACCTTC.

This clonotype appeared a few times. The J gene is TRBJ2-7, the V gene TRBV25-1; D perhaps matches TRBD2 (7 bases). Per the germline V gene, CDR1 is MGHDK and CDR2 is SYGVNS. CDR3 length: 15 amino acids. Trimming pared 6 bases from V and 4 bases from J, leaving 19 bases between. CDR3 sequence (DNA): TGTGCCAGCAGCGCCCCGGGGGGCCGATCTTACGAGCAGTACTTC. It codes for CASSAPGGRSYEQYF.

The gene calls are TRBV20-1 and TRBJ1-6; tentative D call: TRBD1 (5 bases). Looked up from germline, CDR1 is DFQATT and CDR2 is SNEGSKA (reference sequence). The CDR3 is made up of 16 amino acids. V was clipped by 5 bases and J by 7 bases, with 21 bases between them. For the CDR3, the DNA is TGCAGTGCTTGGGGCTGGGCGGGGCCTTGGAATTCACCCCTCCACTTT. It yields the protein CSAWGWAGPWNSPLHF.

The CDR3 loop is CASSSAYNEQFF. The CDR3 DNA reads as TGTGCCAGCAGCTCAGCTTACAATGAGCAGTTCTTC. The V and J genes are TRBV3-1 and TRBJ2-1, with unresolved D. CDR1 is LGHDT and CDR2 is YNNKEL in the germline V gene (reference sequence). Between the trimmed V and J ends, which lost 5 bases and 4 bases, there was a span of 6 bases. This CDR3 has 12 residues.

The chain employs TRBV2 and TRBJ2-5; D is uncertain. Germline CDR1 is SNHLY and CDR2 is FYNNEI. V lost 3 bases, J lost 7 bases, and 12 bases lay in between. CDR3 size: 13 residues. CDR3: CASSETVSGTQYF. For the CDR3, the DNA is TGTGCCAGCAGTGAGACTGTATCCGGGACCCAGTACTTC. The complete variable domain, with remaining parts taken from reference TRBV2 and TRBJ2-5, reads EPEVTQTPSHQVTQMGQEVILRCVPISNHLYFYWYRQILGQKVEFLVSFYNNEISEKSEIFDDQFSVERPDGSNFTLKIRSTKLEDSAMYFCASSETVSGTQYFGPGTRLLVL.

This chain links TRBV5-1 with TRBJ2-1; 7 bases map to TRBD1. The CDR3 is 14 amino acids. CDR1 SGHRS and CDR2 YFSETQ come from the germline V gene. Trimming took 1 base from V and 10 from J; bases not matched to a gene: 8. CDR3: CASSLTGVVKEQFF. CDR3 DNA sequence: TGCGCCAGCAGCTTGACAGGGGTCGTGAAGGAGCAGTTCTTC.

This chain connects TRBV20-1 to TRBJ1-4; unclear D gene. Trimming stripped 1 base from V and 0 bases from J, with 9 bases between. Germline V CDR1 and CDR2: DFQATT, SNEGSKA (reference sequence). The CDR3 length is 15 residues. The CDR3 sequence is CSARVGRATNEKLFF. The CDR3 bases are TGCAGTGCTAGAGTGGGTAGGGCAACTAATGAAAAACTGTTTTTT.

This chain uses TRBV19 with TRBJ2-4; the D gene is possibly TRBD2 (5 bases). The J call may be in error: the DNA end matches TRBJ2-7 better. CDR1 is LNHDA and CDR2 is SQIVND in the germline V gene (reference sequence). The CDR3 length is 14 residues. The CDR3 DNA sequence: TGTGCCAGTAGCGTAATGAAAGAAACTAGCGAGCAGTACTTC. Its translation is CASSVMKETSEQYF.

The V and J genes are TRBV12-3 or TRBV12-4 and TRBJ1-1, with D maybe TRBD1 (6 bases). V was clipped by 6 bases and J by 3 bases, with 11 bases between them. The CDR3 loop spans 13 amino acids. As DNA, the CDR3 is TGTGCCAGCAGAAGGGGGGTTTACACTGAAGCTTTCTTT. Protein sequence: CASRRGVYTEAFF.

The CDR3 DNA sequence: TGTGCCAGCAGCCGGGACAGTGGGTACAATGAGCAGTTCTTC. Translating gives CASSRDSGYNEQFF. V and J are TRBV5-8 and TRBJ2-1; 7 bases match TRBD1. This CDR3 has 14 residues. Germline V CDR1 and CDR2: SGHTS, YDEGEE. V trimming: 4 bases; J trimming: 4 bases; junction bases outside the gene matches: 5.

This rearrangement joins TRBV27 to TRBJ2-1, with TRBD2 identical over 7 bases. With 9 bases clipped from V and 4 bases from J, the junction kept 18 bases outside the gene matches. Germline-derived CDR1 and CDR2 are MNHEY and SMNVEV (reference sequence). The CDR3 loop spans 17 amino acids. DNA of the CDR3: TGTGCCAGGAGAAAAGTAGTCGGCGGGGGATCATACAATGAGCAGTTCTTC. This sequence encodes CARRKVVGGGSYNEQFF.